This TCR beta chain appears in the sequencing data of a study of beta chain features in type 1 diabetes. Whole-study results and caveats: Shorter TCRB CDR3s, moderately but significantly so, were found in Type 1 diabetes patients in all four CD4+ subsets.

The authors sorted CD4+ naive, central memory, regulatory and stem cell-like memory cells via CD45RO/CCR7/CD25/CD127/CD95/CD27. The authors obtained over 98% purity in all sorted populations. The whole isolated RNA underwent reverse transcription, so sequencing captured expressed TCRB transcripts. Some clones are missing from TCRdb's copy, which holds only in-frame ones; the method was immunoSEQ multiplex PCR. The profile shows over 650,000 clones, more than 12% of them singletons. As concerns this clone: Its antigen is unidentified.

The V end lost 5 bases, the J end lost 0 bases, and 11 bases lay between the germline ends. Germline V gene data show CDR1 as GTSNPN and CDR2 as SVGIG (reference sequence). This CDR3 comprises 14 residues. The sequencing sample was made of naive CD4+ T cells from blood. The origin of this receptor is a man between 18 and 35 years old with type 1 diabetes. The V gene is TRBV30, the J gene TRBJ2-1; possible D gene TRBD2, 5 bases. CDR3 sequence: CAWGEGLSYNEQFF. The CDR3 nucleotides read TGTGCCTGGGGCGAGGGCCTCTCCTACAATGAGCAGTTCTTC.